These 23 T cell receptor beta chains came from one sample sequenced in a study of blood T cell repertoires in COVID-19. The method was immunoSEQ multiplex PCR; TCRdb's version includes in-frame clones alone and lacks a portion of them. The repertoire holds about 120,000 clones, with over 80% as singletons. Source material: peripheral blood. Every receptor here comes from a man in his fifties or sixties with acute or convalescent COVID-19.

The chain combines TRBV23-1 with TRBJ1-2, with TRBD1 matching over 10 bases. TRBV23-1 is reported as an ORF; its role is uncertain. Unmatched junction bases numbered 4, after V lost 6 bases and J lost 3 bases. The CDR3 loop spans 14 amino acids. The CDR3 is CASSGQGGDYGYTF. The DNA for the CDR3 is TGCGCCAGCAGCGGACAGGGGGGGGACTATGGCTACACCTTC.

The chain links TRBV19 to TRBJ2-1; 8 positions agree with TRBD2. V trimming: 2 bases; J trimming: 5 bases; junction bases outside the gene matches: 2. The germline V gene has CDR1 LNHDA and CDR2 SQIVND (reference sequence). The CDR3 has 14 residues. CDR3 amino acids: CASSILRGDNEQFF. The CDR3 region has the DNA TGTGCCAGTAGTATACTGCGGGGGGACAATGAGCAGTTCTTC.

This CDR3 reads CASSRGQGVTEAFF. CDR3 DNA sequence: TGTGCCAGCAGCCGTGGACAGGGGGTAACTGAAGCTTTCTTT. This chain links TRBV5-4 with TRBJ1-1; 10 positions agree with TRBD1. Germline loops: CDR1 SGHNT, CDR2 YYREEE (reference sequence). The CDR3 totals 14 residues. J lost 5 bases, V lost 4 bases, and 5 bases had no gene match.

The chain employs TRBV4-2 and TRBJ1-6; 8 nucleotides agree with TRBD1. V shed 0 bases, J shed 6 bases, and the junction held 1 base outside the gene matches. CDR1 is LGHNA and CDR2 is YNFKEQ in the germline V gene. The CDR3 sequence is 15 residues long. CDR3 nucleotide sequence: TGTGCCAGCAGCCAAGAACAGGGGGTTAATTCACCCCTCCACTTT. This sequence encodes CASSQEQGVNSPLHF.

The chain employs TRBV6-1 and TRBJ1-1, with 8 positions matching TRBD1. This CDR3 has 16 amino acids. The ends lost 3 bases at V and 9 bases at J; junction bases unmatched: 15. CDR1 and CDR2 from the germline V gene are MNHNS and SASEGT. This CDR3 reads CASSDLDGTGGGKAFF. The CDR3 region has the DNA TGTGCCAGCAGTGATCTCGATGGGACAGGTGGGGGGAAAGCTTTCTTT.

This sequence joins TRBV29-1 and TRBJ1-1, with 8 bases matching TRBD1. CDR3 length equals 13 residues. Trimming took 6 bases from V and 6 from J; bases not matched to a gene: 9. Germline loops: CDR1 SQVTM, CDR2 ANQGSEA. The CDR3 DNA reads TGCAGCGTGGCCAGGGGGCCGGGGGCTGAAGCTTTCTTT. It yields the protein CSVARGPGAEAFF.

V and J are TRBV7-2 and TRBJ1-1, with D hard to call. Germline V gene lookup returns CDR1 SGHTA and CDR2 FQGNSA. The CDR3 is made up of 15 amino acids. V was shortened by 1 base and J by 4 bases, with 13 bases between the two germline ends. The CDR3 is CASSLVVDASTEAFF. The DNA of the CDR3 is TGTGCCAGCAGCTTAGTCGTGGATGCTAGCACTGAAGCTTTCTTT.

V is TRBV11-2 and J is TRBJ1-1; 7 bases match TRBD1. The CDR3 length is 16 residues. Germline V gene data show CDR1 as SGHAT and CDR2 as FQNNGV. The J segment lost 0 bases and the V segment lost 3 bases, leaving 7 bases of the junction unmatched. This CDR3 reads CASSLKYGQVNTEAFF. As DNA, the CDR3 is TGTGCCAGCAGCTTGAAGTACGGACAGGTGAACACTGAAGCTTTCTTT.

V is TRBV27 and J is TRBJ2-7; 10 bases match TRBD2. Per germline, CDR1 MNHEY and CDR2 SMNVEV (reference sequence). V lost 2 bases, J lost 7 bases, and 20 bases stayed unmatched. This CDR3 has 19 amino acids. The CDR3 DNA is TGTGCCAGCAGTTTAAGGTTTAGGGACCGGGCTAGCGGGGGCGGTGAGCAGTACTTC. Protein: CASSLRFRDRASGGGEQYF.

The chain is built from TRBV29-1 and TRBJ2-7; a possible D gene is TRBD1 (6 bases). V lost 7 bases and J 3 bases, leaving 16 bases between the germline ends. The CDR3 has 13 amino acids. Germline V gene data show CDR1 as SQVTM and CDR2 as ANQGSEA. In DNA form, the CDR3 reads TGCAGCGCCAGTGGACAGTACGGCTACGAGCAGTACTTC. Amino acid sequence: CSASGQYGYEQYF.

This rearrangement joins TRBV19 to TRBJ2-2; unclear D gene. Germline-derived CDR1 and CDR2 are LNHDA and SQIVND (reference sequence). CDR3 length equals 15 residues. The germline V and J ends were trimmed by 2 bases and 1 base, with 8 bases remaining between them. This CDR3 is CASSIHGLNTGELFF. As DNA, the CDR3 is TGTGCCAGTAGTATACACGGGTTGAACACCGGGGAGCTGTTTTTT.

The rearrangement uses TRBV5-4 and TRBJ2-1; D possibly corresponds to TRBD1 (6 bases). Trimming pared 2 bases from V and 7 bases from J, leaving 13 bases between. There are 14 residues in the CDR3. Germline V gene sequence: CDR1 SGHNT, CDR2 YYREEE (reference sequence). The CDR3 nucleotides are TGTGCCAGCAGCTTCCACCCTCAGGGGAATGAGCAGTTCTTC. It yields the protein CASSFHPQGNEQFF.

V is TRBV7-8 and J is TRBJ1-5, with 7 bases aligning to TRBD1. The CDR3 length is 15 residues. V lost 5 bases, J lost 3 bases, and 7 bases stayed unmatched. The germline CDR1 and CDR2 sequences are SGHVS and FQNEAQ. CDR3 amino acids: CASSTLTGINQPQHF. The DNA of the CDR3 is TGTGCCAGCAGCACCTTGACAGGGATCAATCAGCCCCAGCATTTT.

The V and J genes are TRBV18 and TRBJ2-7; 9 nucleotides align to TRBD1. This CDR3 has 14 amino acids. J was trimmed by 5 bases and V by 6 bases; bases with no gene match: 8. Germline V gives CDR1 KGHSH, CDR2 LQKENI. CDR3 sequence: CASSLGTGNHEQYF. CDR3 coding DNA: TGTGCCAGCTCCCTGGGGACAGGGAACCACGAGCAGTACTTC.

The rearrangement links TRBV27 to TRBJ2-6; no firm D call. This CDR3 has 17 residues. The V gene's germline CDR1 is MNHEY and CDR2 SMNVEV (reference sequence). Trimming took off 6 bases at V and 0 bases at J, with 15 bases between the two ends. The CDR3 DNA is TGTGCCAGCAGCCCCTATGGGCACCCCTCTGGGGCCAACGTCCTGACTTTC. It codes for CASSPYGHPSGANVLTF.

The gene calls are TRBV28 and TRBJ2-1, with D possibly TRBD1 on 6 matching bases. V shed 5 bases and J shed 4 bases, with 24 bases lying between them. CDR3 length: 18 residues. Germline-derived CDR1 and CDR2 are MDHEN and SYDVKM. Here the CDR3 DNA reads TGTGCCAGCAGTGGGGGCAGGGGCCCGCGTGTCTCTTACAATGAGCAGTTCTTC. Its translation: CASSGGRGPRVSYNEQFF.

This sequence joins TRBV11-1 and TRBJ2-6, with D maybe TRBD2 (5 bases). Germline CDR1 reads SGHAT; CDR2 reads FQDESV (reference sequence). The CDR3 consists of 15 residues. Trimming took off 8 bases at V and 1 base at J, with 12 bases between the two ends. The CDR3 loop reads CASGGQVSGANVLTF. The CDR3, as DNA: TGTGCCAGCGGAGGCCAGGTTTCTGGGGCCAACGTCCTGACTTTC.

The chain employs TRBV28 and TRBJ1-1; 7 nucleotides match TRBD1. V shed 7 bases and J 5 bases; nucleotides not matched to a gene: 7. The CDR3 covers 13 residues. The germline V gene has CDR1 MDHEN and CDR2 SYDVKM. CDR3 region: CASTRQGGTEAFF. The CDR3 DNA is TGTGCCAGCACCCGACAGGGTGGTACTGAAGCTTTCTTT.

The CDR3 sequence is CASSPPGPIRGQETQYF. The CDR3 nucleotides are TGTGCCAGCTCACCACCGGGCCCCATAAGGGGCCAAGAGACCCAGTACTTC. The rearrangement uses TRBV18 and TRBJ2-5; a possible D gene is TRBD1 (5 bases). This CDR3 has 17 amino acids. V dropped 0 bases and J dropped 1 base, with 15 bases sitting between them. Germline-derived CDR1 and CDR2 are KGHSH and LQKENI.

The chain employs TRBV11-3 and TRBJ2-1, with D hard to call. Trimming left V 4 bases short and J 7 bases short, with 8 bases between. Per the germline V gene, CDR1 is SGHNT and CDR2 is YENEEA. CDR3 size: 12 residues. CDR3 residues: CASSSLENEQFF. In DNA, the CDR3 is TGTGCCAGCAGCTCCTTAGAGAATGAGCAGTTCTTC.

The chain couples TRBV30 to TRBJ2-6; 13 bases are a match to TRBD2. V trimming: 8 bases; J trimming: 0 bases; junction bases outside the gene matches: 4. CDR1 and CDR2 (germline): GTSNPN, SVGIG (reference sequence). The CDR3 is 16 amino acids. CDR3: CAGGLAGVSGANVLTF. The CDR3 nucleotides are TGTGCCGGAGGACTAGCGGGAGTCTCTGGGGCCAACGTCCTGACTTTC.

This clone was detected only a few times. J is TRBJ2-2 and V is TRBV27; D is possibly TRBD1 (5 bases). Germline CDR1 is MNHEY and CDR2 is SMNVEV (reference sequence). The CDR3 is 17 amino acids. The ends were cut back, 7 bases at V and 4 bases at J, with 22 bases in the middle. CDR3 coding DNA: TGTGCCAGCACACCCCTGGGGCAGGGTGAGGCCACCGGGGAGCTGTTTTTT. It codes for CASTPLGQGEATGELFF.

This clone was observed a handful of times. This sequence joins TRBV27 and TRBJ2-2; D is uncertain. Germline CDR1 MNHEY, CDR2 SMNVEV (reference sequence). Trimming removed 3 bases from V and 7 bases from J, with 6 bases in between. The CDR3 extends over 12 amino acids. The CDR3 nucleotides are TGTGCCAGCAGTTTCTCGTACGGGGAGCTGTTTTTT. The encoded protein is CASSFSYGELFF.